The sequence of this T cell receptor (beta chain) was determined in a study of shared T cell receptors in the human thymus. Sequenced by immunoSEQ multiplex PCR; TCRdb stores in-frame clones only, minus some. The sample shows 630,000 or so clones, more than 75% of them seen only once. Germline V gives CDR1 MNHEY, CDR2 SMNVEV (reference sequence). V dropped 3 bases and J dropped 6 bases, with 18 bases sitting between them. The CDR3 consists of 16 residues. This sample was shared with a second study, whose subject was human thymus T cells. In that study: Having surgery to correct congenital heart defects, healthy Finnish infants acted as the donors. Related work showed strongly overlapping thymic repertoires across unrelated individuals.

Sequencing input: thymocytes. The source of this sequence is a boy in the first two years of life with a congenital heart defect. The chain employs TRBV27 and TRBJ2-1, with TRBD2 as a possible D gene (5 bases). The CDR3 DNA reads as TGTGCCAGCAGTTTCAAGCGGTGGGGAAAAGGCAATGAGCAGTTCTTC. Translation: CASSFKRWGKGNEQFF.